The source of this T cell receptor beta chain is a study of shared clonotypes between healthy human individuals. Regarding this clone: Its antigen remains unknown.

Whole-study results and caveats: Memory subsets had estimated richness that was generally smaller than that of naive subsets.

Sequenced by immunoSEQ multiplex PCR; TCRdb stores in-frame clones only, minus some. The sample lists 190,000 or so clones, 66% seen once, with 8% to 13% in the top ten. The specimen sequenced was memory CD4+ T cells sorted from blood. Subset denoted: CD45RA-negative fraction. The TCR sequence derives from a young man in good health.

In DNA, the CDR3 is TGTGCCAGCTCCTCCAGGGTCGGGGGGAATCAGCCCCAGCATTTT. It translates to CASSSRVGGNQPQHF. The rearrangement joins TRBV2 to TRBJ1-5, with D tentatively TRBD1 (5 bases). V lost 8 bases to trimming and J lost 4 bases, with 18 bases between them. Per the germline V gene, CDR1 is SNHLY and CDR2 is FYNNEI. CDR3 length: 15 amino acids. The complete variable domain, with remaining parts taken from reference TRBV2 and TRBJ1-5, reads EPEVTQTPSHQVTQMGQEVILRCVPISNHLYFYWYRQILGQKVEFLVSFYNNEISEKSEIFDDQFSVERPDGSNFTLKIRSTKLEDSAMYFCASSSRVGGNQPQHFGDGTRLSIL.